The 30 T cell receptor beta chains listed next were all sequenced from one sample in a study of a mutant IDH1 vaccine in newly diagnosed glioma. No antigen has been identified for these receptors. Time point in this sample: week 5, during vaccination. All doses held 300 ug of mutant IDH1 20-mer peptide, with topical imiquimod. Assay: immunoSEQ multiplex PCR; the TCRdb copy retains only in-frame clones and omits some. The data contain roughly 39,000 clones, about 84% of them singletons. The specimen was PBMCs, collected from a glioma patient whose treatment included an IDH1 peptide vaccine. The receptors here all came from a man aged 35-49 years with glioma.

This clone was counted between two and nine times. V is TRBV5-1 and J is TRBJ2-1, with TRBD1 matching over 9 bases. The germline gives CDR1 SGHRS, CDR2 YFSETQ. This CDR3 has 15 amino acids. V lost 0 bases and J lost 9; bases outside the gene matches: 7. The DNA for the CDR3 is TGCGCCAGCAGCTTGGCGGGGACAGGGCTTACTGAGCAGTTCTTC. It codes for CASSLAGTGLTEQFF.

The chain employs TRBV5-1 and TRBJ2-6; no clear D. Germline values: CDR1 SGHRS, CDR2 YFSETQ. The CDR3 length is 17 residues. The V end was cut by 4 bases, the J end by 0 bases, with 14 bases between. The CDR3: CASSPAPSSSGANVLTF. As DNA, the CDR3 is TGCGCCAGCAGCCCGGCTCCTTCTAGCTCTGGGGCCAACGTCCTGACTTTC.

The CDR3 DNA sequence: TGTGCCAGCACCGGCAGGGGGACCGGGATATCACGAGATACGCAGTATTTT. Its protein product is CASTGRGTGISRDTQYF. This chain links TRBV21-1 with TRBJ2-3; TRBD1 is taken as the D call from the table, unchecked against the DNA. TRBV21-1 is a recognized pseudogene. This CDR3 has 17 amino acids.

This clone was seen once. The chain has TRBV27 and TRBJ2-3, with 8 nucleotides matching TRBD2. J lost 14 bases, V lost 6 bases, and 16 bases had no gene match. The length of the CDR3 is 14 residues. Germline assignment: CDR1 MNHEY and CDR2 SMNVEV (reference sequence). This chain's CDR3 is CASSPLAGGVRWYF. The CDR3 DNA reads TGTGCCAGCAGCCCCCTGGCGGGGGGCGTCCGGTGGTATTTT.

The chain links TRBV6-5 to TRBJ1-6, with a possible D match to TRBD1 (6 bases). The CDR3 contains 15 residues. V shed 5 bases and J shed 9 bases, with 17 bases lying between them. From germline, CDR1 is MNHEY and CDR2 SVGAGI. Here the CDR3 reads CASSKFTGIGSPLHF. The DNA for the CDR3 is TGTGCCAGCAGTAAATTCACAGGGATCGGTTCACCCCTCCACTTT.

The rearrangement joins TRBV25-1 to TRBJ1-2; D not certain. The CDR3 covers 13 residues. V was clipped by 3 bases and J by 2 bases, with 7 bases between them. Germline CDR1 and CDR2: MGHDK and SYGVNS. CDR3 sequence (DNA): TGTGCCAGCAGTGATTACAACAACTATGGCTACACCTTC. Protein sequence: CASSDYNNYGYTF.

This rearrangement joins TRBV6-5 to TRBJ2-7; the D call may be TRBD1 or TRBD2 (5 bases each). Germline V CDR1 and CDR2: MNHEY, SVGAGI. The CDR3 extends over 13 amino acids. V was cut by 6 bases and J by 7 bases, with 16 bases left in between. The chain's CDR3 is CASRYRTAGEQYF. DNA for the CDR3: TGTGCCAGCAGGTACAGGACCGCGGGTGAGCAGTACTTC.

The chain has TRBV5-6 and TRBJ2-7; no clear D. Trimming pared 4 bases from V and 2 bases from J, leaving 10 bases between. The CDR3 consists of 13 residues. Germline V gene data show CDR1 as SGHDT and CDR2 as YYEEEE. CDR3 protein: CASSRTVAYEQYF. CDR3 sequence (DNA): TGTGCCAGCAGCCGGACGGTTGCCTACGAGCAGTACTTC. Combining the CDR3 with reference TRBV5-6 and TRBJ2-7 gives the whole variable domain DAGVTQSPTHLIKTRGQQVTLRCSPKSGHDTVSWYQQALGQGPQFIFQYYEEEERQRGNFPDRFSGHQFPNYSSELNVNALLLGDSALYLCASSRTVAYEQYFGPGTRLTVT.

This chain uses TRBV7-9 with TRBJ2-7, with no clear D. This CDR3 spans 13 amino acids. Germline loops: CDR1 SEHNR, CDR2 FQNEAQ (reference sequence). V was trimmed by 4 bases and J by 4 bases, leaving 11 bases between them. For the CDR3, the DNA is TGTGCCAGCAGCTCCAAGACATATTACGAGCAGTACTTC. Translating gives CASSSKTYYEQYF.

J is TRBJ2-5 and V is TRBV30, with unresolved D. The V gene lost 1 base and the J gene lost 4 bases, with 4 bases spanning the gap. Germline V CDR1 and CDR2: GTSNPN, SVGIG (reference sequence). The CDR3 covers 11 residues. For the CDR3, the DNA is TGTGCCTGGAGTGGAGGAGAGACCCAGTACTTC. This sequence encodes CAWSGGETQYF. Full variable domain (remainder filled in from reference TRBV30 and TRBJ2-5): SQTIHQWPATLVQPVGSPLSLECTVEGTSNPNLYWYRQAAGRGLQLLFYSVGIGQISSEVPQNLSASRPQDRQFILSSKKLLLSDSGFYLCAWSGGETQYFGPGTRLLVL.

The rearrangement links TRBV19 to TRBJ1-5; a possible D gene is TRBD1 (5 bases). The CDR3 loop spans 15 amino acids. V was shortened by 0 bases and J by 1 base, with 7 bases between the two germline ends. Germline V gene sequence: CDR1 LNHDA, CDR2 SQIVND (reference sequence). CDR3 sequence reads: CASSIEGESNQPQHF. The CDR3, as DNA: TGTGCCAGTAGTATAGAAGGGGAGAGCAATCAGCCCCAGCATTTT.

This chain connects TRBV25-1 to TRBJ1-4, with D unresolved. This CDR3 has 13 residues. V shed 7 bases and J shed 0 bases, with 6 bases lying between them. The germline V gene encodes CDR1 MGHDK and CDR2 SYGVNS. CDR3 loop: CASTDATNEKLFF. CDR3 in DNA: TGTGCCAGCACGGATGCAACTAATGAAAAACTGTTTTTT.

The rearrangement links TRBV2 to TRBJ2-5; 14 bases align to TRBD2. V lost 5 bases and J lost 6; bases outside the gene matches: 5. The CDR3 sequence is 15 residues long. Germline V gene data show CDR1 as SNHLY and CDR2 as FYNNEI. CDR3 nucleotide sequence: TGTGCCAGCAGTCCGACTAGCGGGGGGGCGCAGACCCAGTACTTC. Translated, it gives CASSPTSGGAQTQYF. The full variable domain, with the rest looked up from reference TRBV2 and TRBJ2-5, is EPEVTQTPSHQVTQMGQEVILRCVPISNHLYFYWYRQILGQKVEFLVSFYNNEISEKSEIFDDQFSVERPDGSNFTLKIRSTKLEDSAMYFCASSPTSGGAQTQYFGPGTRLLVL.

V gene TRBV4-1 combines with J gene TRBJ2-2; 8 bases agree with TRBD1. J gave up 4 bases and V 7 bases, and 2 bases lay outside the gene matches. Germline V gene lookup returns CDR1 MGHRA and CDR2 YSYEKL. CDR3 length: 13 residues. The CDR3 sequence is CASTGQGTGELFF. The DNA of the CDR3 is TGCGCCAGCACCGGACAGGGCACCGGGGAGCTGTTTTTT.

The chain uses TRBV18 and TRBJ1-1, with D unresolved. V lost 6 bases and J 2 bases, leaving 13 bases between the germline ends. This CDR3 has 14 amino acids. In germline, CDR1 is KGHSH, CDR2 LQKENI. CDR3 region: CASSWTELNTEAFF. CDR3 sequence (DNA): TGTGCCAGCTCGTGGACGGAATTAAACACTGAAGCTTTCTTT.

The chain is built from TRBV19 and TRBJ1-2, with 8 bases identical to TRBD1. The CDR3 covers 14 residues. Trimming took 7 bases from V and 4 from J; bases not matched to a gene: 8. The germline gives CDR1 LNHDA, CDR2 SQIVND (reference sequence). The CDR3 loop reads CASNPRTGIYGYTF. The DNA for the CDR3 is TGTGCCAGTAACCCCCGGACAGGGATCTATGGCTACACCTTC. Looking up the rest from reference TRBV19 and TRBJ1-2 gives the full variable domain: DGGITQSPKYLFRKEGQNVTLSCEQNLNHDAMYWYRQDPGQGLRLIYYSQIVNDFQKGDIAEGYSVSREKKESFPLTVTSAQKNPTAFYLCASNPRTGIYGYTFGSGTRLTVV.

The J gene is TRBJ1-4, the V gene TRBV7-2; D uncertain. Germline CDR1 and CDR2: SGHTA and FQGNSA. Trimming left V 4 bases short and J 3 bases short, with 12 bases between. The CDR3 is made up of 15 amino acids. CDR3 sequence (DNA): TGTGCCAGCAGCTCCGCGGGCCAAGCTAATGAAAAACTGTTTTTT. This gives the protein CASSSAGQANEKLFF.

The rearrangement links TRBV15 to TRBJ1-3; D not resolved. The germline CDR1 and CDR2 sequences are LNHNV and YYDKDF (reference sequence). The CDR3 has 17 residues. V lost 0 bases and J 6 bases, leaving 18 bases between the germline ends. CDR3 bases: TGTGCCACCAGCAGAGATTTAAGGGCAGTTTGGGAAAACACCATATATTTT. Protein sequence: CATSRDLRAVWENTIYF.

The rearrangement links TRBV27 to TRBJ1-5; D not certain. CDR1 is MNHEY and CDR2 is SMNVEV in the germline V gene (reference sequence). The CDR3 has 14 residues. Trimming took 5 bases from V and 3 from J, leaving 11 bases between them. In DNA, the CDR3 is TGTGCCAGCAGTCGGGCAGAGCCCAATCAGCCCCAGCATTTT. Translation gives CASSRAEPNQPQHF.

This chain uses TRBV2 with TRBJ1-1; D not resolved. This CDR3 spans 17 amino acids. Trimming shortened V by 4 bases and J by 0 bases, and 18 bases separated the two germline ends. Germline V gives CDR1 SNHLY, CDR2 FYNNEI. The chain's CDR3 is CASSGQGKVTMNTEAFF. DNA of the CDR3: TGTGCCAGCAGTGGACAAGGTAAGGTCACCATGAACACTGAAGCTTTCTTT.

This chain uses TRBV7-2 with TRBJ2-5, with D possibly TRBD1 on 5 matching bases. V lost 0 bases, J lost 4 bases, and 9 bases lay in between. Germline V gene lookup returns CDR1 SGHTA and CDR2 FQGNSA. The CDR3 consists of 14 residues. CDR3 residues: CASSLALRAETQYF. CDR3 coding DNA: TGTGCCAGCAGCTTAGCGCTCAGGGCAGAGACCCAGTACTTC.

The chain is built from TRBV5-6 and TRBJ1-4; no definite D call. Trimming stripped 4 bases from V and 7 bases from J, with 14 bases between. Germline V lookup: CDR1 SGHDT, CDR2 YYEEEE. CDR3 length: 14 amino acids. The chain's CDR3 is CASSATRSGEKLFF. In DNA, the CDR3 is TGTGCCAGCAGCGCCACACGGTCAGGTGAAAAACTGTTTTTT. The variable domain in full, completed from reference TRBV5-6 and TRBJ1-4, reads DAGVTQSPTHLIKTRGQQVTLRCSPKSGHDTVSWYQQALGQGPQFIFQYYEEEERQRGNFPDRFSGHQFPNYSSELNVNALLLGDSALYLCASSATRSGEKLFFGSGTQLSVL.

The chain combines TRBV29-1 with TRBJ1-2; D unclear. Germline V CDR1 and CDR2: SQVTM, ANQGSEA. Trimming cost V 8 bases and J 5 bases, with 15 bases left between them. CDR3 length equals 12 residues. The CDR3 reads CSTKDVGYGYTF. The CDR3 DNA sequence: TGCAGCACGAAGGATGTAGGGTATGGCTACACCTTC. Full variable domain (outside the CDR3, taken from reference TRBV29-1 and TRBJ1-2): SAVISQKPSRDICQRGTSLTIQCQVDSQVTMMFWYRQQPGQSLTLIATANQGSEATYESGFVIDKFPISRPNLTFSTLTVSNMSPEDSSIYLCSTKDVGYGYTFGSGTRLTVV.

This chain connects TRBV14 to TRBJ1-6; D call uncertain. The CDR3 contains 13 residues. The ends were cut back, 0 bases at V and 9 bases at J, with 6 bases in the middle. The germline gives CDR1 SGHDN, CDR2 FVKESK. The CDR3 DNA sequence: TGTGCCAGCAGCCAAGAAAGGTTTTCACCCCTCCACTTT. The encoded protein is CASSQERFSPLHF.

V usage is TRBV18 and J usage is TRBJ2-5, with D possibly matching TRBD2 (5 bases). CDR3 length: 16 residues. Germline values: CDR1 KGHSH, CDR2 LQKENI. Trimming shortened V by 3 bases and J by 2 bases, and 16 bases separated the two germline ends. This CDR3 reads CASSPLPIGEQETQYF. CDR3 DNA: TGTGCCAGCTCACCGTTACCTATCGGGGAACAAGAGACCCAGTACTTC. Drawing the rest from reference TRBV18 and TRBJ2-5, the complete variable domain is NAGVMQNPRHLVRRRGQEARLRCSPMKGHSHVYWYRQLPEEGLKFMVYLQKENIIDESGMPKERFSAEFPKEGPSILRIQQVVRGDSAAYFCASSPLPIGEQETQYFGPGTRLLVL.

This clone was counted a single time. The chain recombines TRBV10-2 with TRBJ1-2; no reliable D call. This CDR3 has 12 residues. From germline, CDR1 is WSHSY and CDR2 SAAADI. The ends were cut back, 3 bases at V and 8 bases at J, with 10 bases in the middle. The CDR3: CASSDIGGGYTF. CDR3 bases: TGCGCCAGCAGTGATATCGGTGGAGGCTACACCTTC.

The J gene is TRBJ1-1, the V gene TRBV29-1; perhaps TRBD1 as D (5 bases). This CDR3 spans 14 amino acids. V dropped 4 bases and J dropped 0 bases, with 12 bases sitting between them. Germline CDR1 reads SQVTM; CDR2 reads ANQGSEA. The CDR3 sequence: CSVALTAMNTEAFF. CDR3 coding DNA: TGCAGCGTTGCTCTGACAGCTATGAACACTGAAGCTTTCTTT.

In DNA form, the CDR3 reads TGTGCCAGTAGTCACGGACGGGGGGTAGTTGGTCAGCCCCAGCATTTT. Translating it yields CASSHGRGVVGQPQHF. The chain employs TRBV19 and TRBJ1-5, with D maybe TRBD1 (5 bases). The CDR3 is made up of 16 amino acids. V lost 5 bases and J lost 6, with 20 bases in between. Per the germline V gene, CDR1 is LNHDA and CDR2 is SQIVND (reference sequence).

This sequence joins TRBV2 and TRBJ2-1; D gene unclear. The V end lost 8 bases, the J end lost 8 bases, and 19 bases lay between the germline ends. Germline loops: CDR1 SNHLY, CDR2 FYNNEI. The CDR3 is 14 residues long. The CDR3 is CASYESSEVDEQFF. CDR3 coding DNA: TGTGCCAGCTATGAGAGCAGTGAGGTGGATGAGCAGTTCTTC.

This chain joins TRBV6-6 and TRBJ2-5; 9 positions agree with TRBD2. Germline V gene sequence: CDR1 MNHNY, CDR2 SVGAGI (reference sequence). This CDR3 has 15 amino acids. V was pared by 5 bases and J by 3 bases, with 7 bases of the junction left unmatched. DNA for the CDR3: TGTGCCAGCAGTCGGGGCGGGGGGGGAAAAGAGACCCAGTACTTC. Amino acids: CASSRGGGGKETQYF.